This T cell receptor (beta chain) was found in a study of blood T cell repertoires in COVID-19. The wider study: COVID-19 samples from acute and convalescent phases originated in the United States, Italy and Spain. T cells, B-cell-depleted T cells, or PBMCs supplied cDNA or gDNA.

Original data processing: Amplification of reference gene primers provided the estimated nucleated cell counts. Here immunoSEQ multiplex PCR was the method, and the copy in TCRdb shows in-frame clones only, minus some. V, J and clone size are taken as reported in that table, and D and trimming were inferred from the DNA itself. The data show approximately 110,000 clones, 65% to 85% seen once. The V end was cut by 6 bases, the J end by 4 bases, with 13 bases between. The germline gives CDR1 SEHNR, CDR2 FQNEAQ (reference sequence). The CDR3 is 13 residues long. The origin of this receptor is a man aged 45 to 65 with acute or convalescent COVID-19. The sample consisted of peripheral blood. This chain uses TRBV7-9 with TRBJ2-7, with D perhaps TRBD1 (6 bases). The CDR3 DNA reads TGTGCCAGCAGACGAGGACAGACGTACGAGCAGTACTTC. It encodes CASRRGQTYEQYF.